The 31 T cell receptor beta chains reported below all come from one sample, sequenced in a study of T cell responses to AZD1222 COVID-19 vaccine (dated by TCRdb to about 2021). Library construction relied on the immunoSEQ multiplex PCR assay. TCRdb holds this immuneACCESS table with in-frame rearrangements only. Some clones are missing; in checked studies, unresolved V genes explain under half, and the rest has no known cause. A total of more than 150,000 clones appear in this sample, about 92% of them only once. 10% of the sample is in the top ten clones. What the time point label conveys for this sample: baseline before first vaccination. Material: peripheral blood, obtained on day 0 of AZD1222 vaccination. The source of these receptors is an adult in good health.

The genes are TRBV11-2 and TRBJ1-2; D may be TRBD1 (5 bases). This CDR3 region has 13 residues. Trimming stripped 5 bases from V and 7 bases from J, with 14 bases between. CDR1 is SGHAT, CDR2 FQNNGV, per germline. Here the CDR3 reads CASSPGPPGGYTF. CDR3 DNA: TGTGCCAGCAGCCCGGGACCACCTGGTGGCTACACCTTC.

The chain recombines TRBV3-1 (or the pseudogene TRBV3-2) with TRBJ2-5; 13 bases align to TRBD2. The CDR3 has 15 amino acids. The ends lost 6 bases at V and 6 bases at J; junction bases unmatched: 7. CDR1 and CDR2 from the germline V gene are LGHDT and YNNKEL (reference sequence). The CDR3 DNA reads TGTGCCAGCAGTACTAGCGGGAGGGGTGGGCAGACCCAGTACTTC. Its translation: CASSTSGRGGQTQYF.

The V gene is TRBV10-3, the J gene TRBJ2-1; no clear D. The V and J ends lost 0 bases and 5 bases respectively, with 14 bases between them. This CDR3 is built from 16 residues. Looked up from germline, CDR1 is ENHRY and CDR2 is SYGVKD. The CDR3 coding sequence is TGTGCCATCAGTGAGTCGGTGGGAATTCAGGACAATGAGCAGTTCTTC. Its translation: CAISESVGIQDNEQFF.

As concerns this clone: Additional DNA sequences in this sample encode the identical CDR3. The chain links TRBV6-5 to TRBJ2-5; D not certain. V was clipped by 0 bases and J by 5 bases, with 7 bases between them. The germline V gene has CDR1 MNHEY and CDR2 SVGAGI. The CDR3 contains 13 residues. This chain's CDR3 is CASSYSRRETQYF. The CDR3 region has the DNA TGTGCCAGCAGTTACTCGAGGCGGGAGACCCAGTACTTC.

The rearrangement uses TRBV6-5 and TRBJ2-5, with 8 bases matching TRBD2. The CDR3 sequence is 13 residues long. Trimming took 7 bases from V and 5 from J; bases not matched to a gene: 6. Germline V gives CDR1 MNHEY, CDR2 SVGAGI. The CDR3: CASTHSGGETQYF. Written as DNA, the CDR3 is TGTGCCAGCACTCATTCGGGGGGGGAGACCCAGTACTTC.

The chain joins TRBV4-3 to TRBJ1-5; D might be TRBD1 (5 bases). Germline CDR1 reads LGHNA; CDR2 reads YSLEER. Trimming stripped 0 bases from V and 9 bases from J, with 15 bases between. This CDR3 has 15 residues. Written as DNA, the CDR3 is TGCGCCAGCAGCCAAGATAGAAGGGGAGACTGGCCCCAGCATTTT. It encodes CASSQDRRGDWPQHF.

The V and J genes are TRBV12-3 or TRBV12-4 and TRBJ2-5; TRBD1 aligns across 7 bases. The trim removed 6 bases at V and 4 bases at J, leaving 2 bases unmatched. The CDR3 length is 12 residues. The CDR3 sequence: CASRRQGETQYF. In DNA form, the CDR3 reads TGTGCCAGCAGGCGACAGGGAGAGACCCAGTACTTC.

This chain uses TRBV6-5 with TRBJ2-7, with TRBD1 matching over 9 bases. The CDR3 has 14 residues. Germline V CDR1 and CDR2: MNHEY, SVGAGI. V lost 5 bases to trimming and J lost 7 bases; unmatched junction nucleotides: 9. CDR3 in DNA: TGTGCCAGCAGTCATTCGACAGGGGGAGGGGAGCAGTACTTC. This sequence encodes CASSHSTGGGEQYF.

This chain connects TRBV6-2 or TRBV6-3 to TRBJ1-1; 9 bases are a match to TRBD1. The CDR3 extends over 14 amino acids. Unmatched junction bases numbered 3, after V lost 4 bases and J lost 3 bases. Germline V lookup: CDR1 MNHEY, CDR2 SVGEGT. The CDR3 here is CASSSGTGYTEAFF. The CDR3 DNA is TGTGCCAGCAGTTCCGGGACAGGGTACACTGAAGCTTTCTTT.

The chain recombines TRBV4-2 with TRBJ2-5; 9 bases fit TRBD2. The CDR3 has 17 amino acids. Per germline, CDR1 LGHNA and CDR2 YNFKEQ. V shed 6 bases, J shed 4 bases, and the junction held 15 bases outside the gene matches. The CDR3 region is CASSFAGPGTSSETQYF. Written as DNA, the CDR3 is TGTGCCAGCAGTTTCGCCGGGCCCGGGACTAGCTCAGAGACCCAGTACTTC.

This chain links TRBV27 with TRBJ2-2; 8 bases map to TRBD1. Per germline, CDR1 MNHEY and CDR2 SMNVEV (reference sequence). The CDR3 contains 16 residues. V lost 5 bases, J lost 4 bases, and 9 bases stayed unmatched. The CDR3 nucleotides read TGTGCCAGCAGTGAATTCGACAGGGGCGGCACCGGGGAGCTGTTTTTT. This encodes CASSEFDRGGTGELFF.

The V call is TRBV7-9, the J call TRBJ2-1; 10 bases are a match to TRBD2. Looked up from germline, CDR1 is SEHNR and CDR2 is FQNEAQ (reference sequence). This CDR3 is built from 16 residues. V was pared by 7 bases and J by 10 bases, with 16 bases of the junction left unmatched. The CDR3, as DNA: TGTGCCAGCACCGAGGAGGCTAGCGGGAGAGATTACGAGCAGTTCTTC. This codes for CASTEEASGRDYEQFF.

The rearrangement links TRBV5-1 to TRBJ2-2; 10 bases are a match to TRBD1. The CDR3 has 15 residues. V shed 4 bases and J 3 bases; nucleotides not matched to a gene: 3. Germline CDR1 reads SGHRS; CDR2 reads YFSETQ. The CDR3 here is CASSGGTGDTGELFF. The CDR3 DNA reads TGCGCCAGCAGCGGGGGGACAGGGGACACCGGGGAGCTGTTTTTT.

V and J are TRBV4-1 and TRBJ2-1; no firm D call. Deletions cut 1 base from V and 8 bases from J, with 9 bases between. CDR1 and CDR2 from the germline V gene are MGHRA and YSYEKL. The CDR3 runs to 13 residues. The CDR3 DNA reads as TGCGCCAGCAGCCAAGCACCCCGCGATGAGCAGTTCTTC. This encodes CASSQAPRDEQFF.

The V and J genes are TRBV28 and TRBJ1-1; 7 bases map to TRBD1. The V and J ends lost 10 bases and 0 bases, in that order; junction bases with no gene match: 17. The CDR3 length is 17 residues. Germline CDR1 MDHEN, CDR2 SYDVKM. The CDR3, as DNA: TGTGCCACCGTGGGGGCCAGGGGGTATGAGGTGAACACTGAAGCTTTCTTT. It encodes CATVGARGYEVNTEAFF.

The genes are TRBV28 and TRBJ1-2, with 8 bases matching TRBD1. The germline V gene encodes CDR1 MDHEN and CDR2 SYDVKM. The junction had 5 bases not matched to a gene; V was cut back by 5 bases and J by 0 bases. The CDR3 is 15 residues long. CDR3 in DNA: TGTGCCAGCAGTCCAGCGACAGGGGCTAACTATGGCTACACCTTC. Amino acids: CASSPATGANYGYTF.

The chain uses TRBV11-2 and TRBJ2-7; a possible D gene is TRBD1 (5 bases). V lost 5 bases and J lost 4, with 15 bases in between. This CDR3 is 14 amino acids long. Germline V CDR1 and CDR2: SGHAT, FQNNGV. CDR3 in amino acids: CASSLGLGDYEQYV. CDR3 coding DNA: TGTGCCAGCAGCCTGGGGTTAGGGGATTACGAGCAGTACGTC.

The chain employs TRBV9 and TRBJ1-5; D gene uncertain. The V end lost 0 bases, the J end lost 0 bases, and 7 bases lay between the germline ends. Germline V gene lookup returns CDR1 SGDLS and CDR2 YYNGEE. The CDR3 totals 15 residues. CDR3 sequence: CASSVGESSNQPQHF. CDR3 in DNA: TGTGCCAGCAGCGTAGGCGAAAGTAGCAATCAGCCCCAGCATTTT.

The gene calls are TRBV7-8 and TRBJ2-1; 7 nucleotides match TRBD2. The V and J ends lost 1 base and 2 bases, in that order; junction bases with no gene match: 5. Per germline, CDR1 SGHVS and CDR2 FQNEAQ. There are 16 residues in the CDR3. The CDR3 DNA follows: TGTGCCAGCAGCTTAGTAGGCGGGAGTACCTACAATGAGCAGTTCTTC. It translates to CASSLVGGSTYNEQFF.

V usage is TRBV7-9 and J usage is TRBJ1-5, with TRBD1 matching 10 bases. V dropped 0 bases and J dropped 7; count of bases not matched to a gene: 3. The germline V gene has CDR1 SEHNR and CDR2 FQNEAQ (reference sequence). This CDR3 has 15 residues. The CDR3 sequence: CASSLAGTGVQPQHF. CDR3 sequence (DNA): TGTGCCAGCAGCTTAGCCGGGACAGGGGTGCAGCCCCAGCATTTT.

The V gene is TRBV5-1, the J gene TRBJ1-6; D may be TRBD1 (6 bases). Trimming cost V 5 bases and J 5 bases, with 14 bases left between them. This CDR3 comprises 15 residues. Germline assignment: CDR1 SGHRS and CDR2 YFSETQ. The CDR3 region has the DNA TGCGCCAGCAGTTGGCGGGGACAAGATAATTCACCCCTCCACTTT. Protein product: CASSWRGQDNSPLHF.

This chain uses TRBV5-1 with TRBJ1-1; D is unresolved. Looked up from germline, CDR1 is SGHRS and CDR2 is YFSETQ. CDR3 length: 14 amino acids. V lost 0 bases to trimming and J lost 5 bases, with 11 bases between them. The CDR3, as DNA: TGCGCCAGCAGCTTGGTTTTGGGCCGAACTGAAGCTTTCTTT. Amino acid sequence: CASSLVLGRTEAFF.

The chain couples TRBV7-9 to TRBJ1-2; no definite D call. The CDR3 consists of 14 residues. Germline CDR1 and CDR2: SEHNR and FQNEAQ (reference sequence). V was trimmed by 1 base and J by 6 bases, leaving 12 bases between them. CDR3 protein: CASSLEVQRHGYTF. The CDR3 DNA sequence: TGTGCCAGCAGCTTAGAAGTCCAACGCCATGGCTACACCTTC.

This chain uses TRBV29-1 with TRBJ1-2, with D hard to call. Germline-derived CDR1 and CDR2 are SQVTM and ANQGSEA. The CDR3 runs 13 residues. Trimming pared 0 bases from V and 4 bases from J, leaving 9 bases between. The chain's CDR3 is CSVEDGQTYGYTF. The CDR3, as DNA: TGCAGCGTTGAAGATGGGCAAACCTATGGCTACACCTTC. Full variable domain (missing parts from reference TRBV29-1 and TRBJ1-2): SAVISQKPSRDICQRGTSLTIQCQVDSQVTMMFWYRQQPGQSLTLIATANQGSEATYESGFVIDKFPISRPNLTFSTLTVSNMSPEDSSIYLCSVEDGQTYGYTFGSGTRLTVV.

The V call is TRBV9, the J call TRBJ1-6; D unclear. Germline V lookup: CDR1 SGDLS, CDR2 YYNGEE. V was trimmed by 0 bases and J by 12 bases, leaving 7 bases between them. The CDR3 spans 12 residues. This CDR3 reads CASSVGQEPLHF. The CDR3 region has the DNA TGTGCCAGCAGCGTAGGTCAGGAACCCCTCCACTTT.

This chain connects TRBV5-6 to TRBJ1-1; unclear D gene. V was pared by 1 base and J by 1 base, with 11 bases between. The CDR3 has 15 amino acids. Germline CDR1 SGHDT, CDR2 YYEEEE. The CDR3 reads CASSLISQTNTEAFF. The CDR3 DNA reads TGTGCCAGCAGCTTGATATCCCAGACGAACACTGAAGCTTTCTTT.

The chain uses TRBV16 and TRBJ2-4; TRBD2 agrees at 9 bases. This CDR3 contains 16 residues. Germline trimming cut 4 bases from V and 6 bases from J; bases unmatched to any gene: 10. Germline CDR1 and CDR2: KGHSY and FQNENV. The CDR3 protein is CASSPPISSGRNIQYF. For the CDR3, the DNA is TGTGCCAGCAGCCCTCCTATAAGTAGCGGGAGAAACATTCAGTACTTC.

The rearrangement uses TRBV7-9 and TRBJ1-3; D is unresolved. The germline V and J ends were trimmed by 2 bases and 0 bases, with 11 bases remaining between them. Germline assignment: CDR1 SEHNR and CDR2 FQNEAQ (reference sequence). The CDR3 totals 16 residues. The CDR3 DNA reads TGTGCCAGCAGCTTACAGAGTGGAGTCTCTGGAAACACCATATATTTT. This sequence encodes CASSLQSGVSGNTIYF. Full variable domain (rest looked up from reference TRBV7-9 and TRBJ1-3): DTGVSQNPRHKITKRGQNVTFRCDPISEHNRLYWYRQTLGQGPEFLTYFQNEAQLEKSRLLSDRFSAERPKGSFSTLEIQRTEQGDSAMYLCASSLQSGVSGNTIYFGEGSWLTVV.

The chain has TRBV6-5 and TRBJ1-2, with 7 bases identical to TRBD1. CDR3 size: 14 residues. V shed 9 bases and J 4 bases; nucleotides not matched to a gene: 11. In germline, CDR1 is MNHEY, CDR2 SVGAGI. DNA of the CDR3: TGTGCCAGTTCATTTCCGGGACAGATCTATGGCTACACCTTC. Its translation is CASSFPGQIYGYTF.

The chain has TRBV2 and TRBJ2-7; TRBD2 agrees at 11 bases. The CDR3 length is 14 residues. The germline V gene encodes CDR1 SNHLY and CDR2 FYNNEI. V shed 4 bases and J 3 bases; nucleotides not matched to a gene: 2. CDR3 nucleotides: TGTGCCAGCAGTGTGACTAGCGGGAACTACGAGCAGTACTTC. As protein: CASSVTSGNYEQYF.

The chain uses TRBV6-1 and TRBJ2-1, with 7 bases aligning to TRBD2. The CDR3 sequence is 17 residues long. J was trimmed by 4 bases and V by 1 base; bases with no gene match: 10. Germline V gene sequence: CDR1 MNHNS, CDR2 SASEGT. This CDR3 reads CASSEDWGGTTYNEQFF. CDR3 sequence (DNA): TGTGCCAGCAGTGAAGATTGGGGCGGGACTACTTACAATGAGCAGTTCTTC.